These 27 T cell receptor beta chains originate from one sample sequenced in a study of blood T cell repertoires in COVID-19. The method was immunoSEQ multiplex PCR; TCRdb's version includes in-frame clones alone and lacks a portion of them. The profile shows a few hundred thousand clones, roughly 85% of them singletons. Material for sequencing was PBMCs or T cells enriched from blood (not recorded which). The receptors originated from a woman between 50 and 59 years old who had recovered from COVID-19.

The chain is built from TRBV24-1 and TRBJ2-7; 9 bases match TRBD2. The CDR3 sequence is 14 residues long. With 8 bases clipped from V and 6 bases from J, the junction kept 10 bases outside the gene matches. Per the germline V gene, CDR1 is KGHDR and CDR2 is SFDVKD. CDR3 nucleotide sequence: TGTGCCACCAACCCGGCGGGGGGGAGTGGCGAGCAGTACTTC. It is translated as CATNPAGGSGEQYF.

The chain uses TRBV28 and TRBJ2-7, with 9 nucleotides matching TRBD2. CDR1 and CDR2 from the germline V gene are MDHEN and SYDVKM. CDR3 length: 14 residues. V lost 4 bases, J lost 1 base, and 2 bases stayed unmatched. CDR3 coding DNA: TGTGCCAGCAGTTCCGCGGGGGGGTCCTACGAGCAGTACTTC. Translated: CASSSAGGSYEQYF. The entire variable domain, with the rest obtained from reference TRBV28 and TRBJ2-7, is as follows: DVKVTQSSRYLVKRTGEKVFLECVQDMDHENMFWYRQDPGLGLRLIYFSYDVKMKEKGDIPEGYSVSREKKERFSLILESASTNQTSMYLCASSSAGGSYEQYFGPGTRLTVT.

The rearrangement links TRBV5-1 to TRBJ2-7; the match to TRBD2 covers 14 bases. CDR1 and CDR2 (germline): SGHRS, YFSETQ. The CDR3 totals 20 residues. The ends lost 4 bases at V and 0 bases at J; junction bases unmatched: 15. The CDR3 nucleotides read TGCGCCAGCAGCCTAATAGGGACTAGCGGGAGAGGGGATTCCTCCTACGAGCAGTACTTC. Translated: CASSLIGTSGRGDSSYEQYF.

The chain carries TRBV9 and TRBJ2-2; 7 positions match TRBD2. From germline, CDR1 is SGDLS and CDR2 YYNGEE. The CDR3 has 16 amino acids. V shed 0 bases, J shed 2 bases, and the junction held 4 bases outside the gene matches. CDR3 DNA sequence: TGTGCCAGCAGCGTAGGCGGGAGAATTAACACCGGGGAGCTGTTTTTT. This gives the protein CASSVGGRINTGELFF.

The chain links TRBV2 to TRBJ2-3; 7 bases align to TRBD1. V shed 2 bases and J 13 bases; nucleotides not matched to a gene: 6. The CDR3 contains 12 residues. The germline gives CDR1 SNHLY, CDR2 FYNNEI. CDR3 in amino acids: CASSERTGLEYF. CDR3 nucleotide sequence: TGTGCCAGCAGTGAACGGACAGGTCTGGAGTATTTT.

This rearrangement joins TRBV5-1 to TRBJ2-2; 8 positions agree with TRBD1. Germline V gene sequence: CDR1 SGHRS, CDR2 YFSETQ. Germline trimming cut 0 bases from V and 1 base from J; bases unmatched to any gene: 5. This CDR3 comprises 17 residues. The CDR3 protein is CASSLDPGTGNTGELFF. The CDR3 nucleotides read TGCGCCAGCAGCTTGGATCCCGGGACAGGGAACACCGGGGAGCTGTTTTTT.

The gene calls are TRBV5-4 and TRBJ2-1, with a weak D call TRBD1 (6 bases). CDR1 is SGHNT and CDR2 is YYREEE in the germline V gene (reference sequence). This CDR3 has 13 amino acids. The V and J ends lost 1 base and 10 bases respectively, with 12 bases between them. The CDR3 here is CASSLTGLREQFF. CDR3 DNA: TGTGCCAGCAGCTTGACAGGGTTACGGGAGCAGTTCTTC.

The chain employs TRBV5-1 and TRBJ2-1; 13 bases fit TRBD2. Germline trimming cut 4 bases from V and 10 bases from J; bases unmatched to any gene: 11. Looked up from germline, CDR1 is SGHRS and CDR2 is YFSETQ. The CDR3 consists of 16 residues. CDR3 bases: TGCGCCAGCAGCAGAGGACTAGCGGGAGATCTTGACGAGCAGTTCTTC. Its protein is CASSRGLAGDLDEQFF.

The chain couples TRBV27 to TRBJ1-1, with TRBD1 matching over 8 bases. V gave up 1 base and J gave up 3 bases; unmatched junction bases: 10. Germline loops: CDR1 MNHEY, CDR2 SMNVEV (reference sequence). This CDR3 spans 17 amino acids. The DNA of the CDR3 is TGTGCCAGCAGTTTATTTCCCCCTGGACAGGGTTACACTGAAGCTTTCTTT. Residues: CASSLFPPGQGYTEAFF.

Concerning this clone itself: At one end the junction does not follow the germline gene, possibly because of a read error. The chain is built from TRBV6-5 and TRBJ2-7; 12 nucleotides match TRBD1. CDR3 size: 15 residues. Per germline, CDR1 MNHEY and CDR2 SVGAGI. CDR3 in DNA: TGTGCCAGCAGTAACTCCGGGACAGGGGGCCGGGAGCAGTACTTC. It yields the protein CASSNSGTGGREQYF.

The chain employs TRBV5-6 and TRBJ1-5; maybe TRBD1 (6 bases). V shed 4 bases and J shed 2 bases, with 10 bases lying between them. The CDR3 is made up of 14 amino acids. The V gene's germline CDR1 is SGHDT and CDR2 YYEEEE. CDR3 nucleotide sequence: TGTGCCAGCAGCCTGGGACACGGCAATCAGCCCCAGCATTTT. Amino acid sequence: CASSLGHGNQPQHF.

This chain's CDR3 is CASSLQLNTGELFF. The DNA for the CDR3 is TGTGCCAGCAGTTTACAGTTGAACACCGGGGAGCTGTTTTTT. This sequence joins TRBV27 and TRBJ2-2; D ambiguous. Germline V gene sequence: CDR1 MNHEY, CDR2 SMNVEV (reference sequence). The V and J ends lost 2 bases and 1 base respectively, with 5 bases between them. The CDR3 runs 14 residues.

The chain couples TRBV6-5 to TRBJ2-5, with TRBD1 matching 8 bases. Looked up from germline, CDR1 is MNHEY and CDR2 is SVGAGI. Losses at the gene ends were 0 bases for V and 4 bases for J; bases not matched to a gene: 4. This CDR3 spans 15 amino acids. DNA for the CDR3: TGTGCCAGCAGTTACTCGGGAACAGGGGGAGAGACCCAGTACTTC. Protein: CASSYSGTGGETQYF.

The chain joins TRBV18 to TRBJ1-4; 8 bases match TRBD1. The V and J ends lost 4 bases and 8 bases, in that order; junction bases with no gene match: 6. The CDR3 has 14 residues. The germline CDR1 and CDR2 sequences are KGHSH and LQKENI. CDR3 bases: TGTGCCAGCTCACAGAGGACAGGGCCCGAAAAACTGTTTTTT. It specifies CASSQRTGPEKLFF.

The gene calls are TRBV28 and TRBJ2-3, with D uncertain. CDR1 is MDHEN and CDR2 is SYDVKM in the germline V gene. There are 13 residues in the CDR3. V shed 6 bases and J shed 10 bases, with 17 bases lying between them. CDR3 nucleotides: TGTGCCAGCAGCTTCAGTAGCCTACCGGCGCAGTATTTT. Translating gives CASSFSSLPAQYF.

This chain connects TRBV28 to TRBJ2-5; 10 bases align to TRBD2. The V segment lost 6 bases and the J segment 3 bases; nucleotides outside the gene matches: 10. Germline values: CDR1 MDHEN, CDR2 SYDVKM. CDR3 size: 16 residues. The CDR3 here is CASSHEGLAVKETQYF. CDR3 nucleotides: TGTGCCAGCAGCCACGAAGGACTAGCGGTTAAAGAGACCCAGTACTTC.

The chain carries TRBV18 and TRBJ1-2; D ambiguous. V was cut by 2 bases and J by 5 bases, with 15 bases left in between. Germline-derived CDR1 and CDR2 are KGHSH and LQKENI. CDR3 size: 15 residues. For the CDR3, the DNA is TGTGCCAGCTCACCAGGAGCCGAAAGCGGGTATGGCTACACCTTC. Translation gives CASSPGAESGYGYTF.

This clone has only one observation. The rearrangement joins TRBV27 to TRBJ2-7; 11 nucleotides agree with TRBD1. The germline CDR1 and CDR2 sequences are MNHEY and SMNVEV (reference sequence). The CDR3 extends over 15 amino acids. J gave up 6 bases and V 3 bases, and 7 bases lay outside the gene matches. CDR3 coding DNA: TGTGCCAGCAGTTTGCGGGACAGGGGGTTTTCCGAGCAGTACTTC. Translated, it gives CASSLRDRGFSEQYF.

This clone has only a few counts. This sequence joins TRBV14 and TRBJ2-6, with 8 bases identical to TRBD1. J gave up 0 bases and V 2 bases, and 6 bases lay outside the gene matches. From germline, CDR1 is SGHDN and CDR2 FVKESK. The CDR3 length is 18 residues. The CDR3 DNA follows: TGTGCCAGCAGCCAACCAGGACAGGGCTCCTCTGGGGCCAACGTCCTGACTTTC. It is translated as CASSQPGQGSSGANVLTF. The variable domain in full, completed from reference TRBV14 and TRBJ2-6, reads EAGVTQFPSHSVIEKGQTVTLRCDPISGHDNLYWYRRVMGKEIKFLLHFVKESKQDESGMPNNRFLAERTGGTYSTLKVQPAELEDSGVYFCASSQPGQGSSGANVLTFGAGSRLTVL.

The chain's CDR3 is CASSWRRGTYEQYF. CDR3 DNA: TGTGCCAGCAGCTGGAGACGAGGGACCTACGAGCAGTACTTC. This chain uses TRBV5-5 with TRBJ2-7; D may be TRBD2 (5 bases). Germline CDR1 and CDR2: SGHKS and YYEKEE (reference sequence). There are 14 residues in the CDR3. V lost 3 bases and J lost 2, with 12 bases in between.

The rearrangement uses TRBV12-3 or TRBV12-4 and TRBJ1-1, with D perhaps TRBD1 (5 bases). This CDR3 region has 12 residues. V gave up 10 bases and J gave up 2 bases, with 11 bases separating them. The DNA of the CDR3 is TGTGCCACCGTGGGACTAAACACTGAAGCTTTCTTT. Translated: CATVGLNTEAFF.

This clone was recorded once. This chain joins TRBV10-3 and TRBJ2-7; 8 nucleotides agree with TRBD1. Germline CDR1 reads ENHRY; CDR2 reads SYGVKD. CDR3 size: 13 residues. V was pared by 4 bases and J by 6 bases, with 5 bases of the junction left unmatched. The CDR3 sequence: CAISGTGPLEQYF. As DNA, the CDR3 is TGTGCCATCAGTGGGACAGGGCCCCTCGAGCAGTACTTC.

The CDR3 spells CASSPTRGRARQETQYF. The DNA for the CDR3 is TGTGCCAGCAGCCCGACTCGCGGGAGGGCCCGGCAAGAGACCCAGTACTTC. V gene TRBV7-9 combines with J gene TRBJ2-5; the match to TRBD2 covers 9 bases. This CDR3 comprises 17 residues. Germline CDR1 and CDR2: SEHNR and FQNEAQ (reference sequence). J was trimmed by 2 bases and V by 5 bases; bases with no gene match: 12.

This chain links TRBV14 with TRBJ2-6, with D unclear. V was clipped by 1 base and J by 2 bases, with 9 bases between them. Looked up from germline, CDR1 is SGHDN and CDR2 is FVKESK. The CDR3 extends over 16 amino acids. The CDR3 loop reads CASSQVSWAGANVLTF. Here the CDR3 DNA reads TGTGCCAGCAGCCAAGTTAGCTGGGCTGGGGCCAACGTCCTGACTTTC. Full variable domain (outside the CDR3, taken from reference TRBV14 and TRBJ2-6): EAGVTQFPSHSVIEKGQTVTLRCDPISGHDNLYWYRRVMGKEIKFLLHFVKESKQDESGMPNNRFLAERTGGTYSTLKVQPAELEDSGVYFCASSQVSWAGANVLTFGAGSRLTVL.

Written as DNA, the CDR3 is TGTGCCAGCAGTTTATGGGCTAGCGGGTCGGGGCCGAAAGAGACCCAGTACTTC. Protein: CASSLWASGSGPKETQYF. The chain has TRBV28 and TRBJ2-5, with 8 bases matching TRBD2. The V and J ends lost 0 bases and 3 bases, in that order; junction bases with no gene match: 12. The germline CDR1 and CDR2 sequences are MDHEN and SYDVKM. CDR3 length equals 18 residues.

This clone was recorded once. The V call is TRBV7-9, the J call TRBJ2-3; 8 nucleotides agree with TRBD2. J was trimmed by 11 bases and V by 4 bases; bases with no gene match: 8. Germline CDR1 and CDR2: SEHNR and FQNEAQ (reference sequence). The CDR3 contains 13 residues. CDR3 in DNA: TGTGCCAGCAGCTCCGGAGCGAGCGGGAGGCAGTATTTT. It specifies CASSSGASGRQYF. The full variable domain, completed using reference TRBV7-9 and TRBJ2-3, is DTGVSQNPRHKITKRGQNVTFRCDPISEHNRLYWYRQTLGQGPEFLTYFQNEAQLEKSRLLSDRFSAERPKGSFSTLEIQRTEQGDSAMYLCASSSGASGRQYFGPGTRLTVL.

The chain links TRBV27 to TRBJ1-1; the D gene is possibly TRBD1 (5 bases). The V and J ends lost 2 bases and 5 bases respectively, with 15 bases between them. The CDR3 consists of 15 residues. In germline, CDR1 is MNHEY, CDR2 SMNVEV (reference sequence). The CDR3 reads CASSLMGPRRTEAFF. In DNA, the CDR3 is TGTGCCAGCAGTTTAATGGGGCCCCGACGGACTGAAGCTTTCTTT.